Sequencing of this TCR beta chain was carried out in a study of blood T cells in healthy people across ages. The CDR3 runs to 13 residues. CDR1 is SGHTA, CDR2 FQGNSA, per germline. Trimming removed 6 bases at V and 4 bases at J, with 12 bases between. The second PCR ran roughly 6 to 11 cycles with a sample-barcoded 5' primer and J-beta primers. TCRdb recomputed calls from the 5' RACE reads with MiXCR, one row per CDR3 protein. The sample carries about 1.7 million distinct CDR3 sequences, roughly 30% recorded once. This chain uses TRBV7-2 with TRBJ1-2; possibly TRBD1 for D (6 bases). The sample comprised blood. This TCR derives from a woman in her twenties or thirties in good health. The CDR3 DNA reads as TGTGCCAGCAGACAGGGCACAGCCTATGGCTACACCTTC. Amino acids: CASRQGTAYGYTF.